These T cell receptor beta chains were read from a single sample in a study of blood T cell repertoires in COVID-19. Clones were read by immunoSEQ multiplex PCR, and TCRdb kept only the in-frame ones, dropping some. This repertoire shows around 300,000 clones, more than 75% found once; its top ten account for under 5.5%. The source material was PBMCs or T cells enriched from blood (not recorded which). The receptors derive from a woman aged 30 to 39 who had recovered from COVID-19. CDR3s include the opening cysteine and the closing phenylalanine or tryptophan. Fields, in order: D gene, V gene, J gene, clone size, CDR3 DNA, CDR3 protein. The D gene is left open where the match is weak. Rows give clone size only sometimes, using once, few, many, or a class for an expanded clone.

d_gene: .
v_gene: TRBV14
j_gene: TRBJ1-2
abundance: .
CDR3nt: TGTGCCAGCAGTTCCCGGAGGGCGGATGGCTACACCTTC
CDR3aa: CASSSRRADGYTF

d_gene: .
v_gene: TRBV2
j_gene: TRBJ1-4
abundance: .
CDR3nt: TGTGCCAGCAGAGGTCCGGAGGGGGGGCGCGGTGAAAAACTGTTTTTT
CDR3aa: CASRGPEGGRGEKLFF

d_gene: .
v_gene: TRBV5-1
j_gene: TRBJ1-6
abundance: once
CDR3nt: TGCGCCAGCAGGTCGGGACTCCTCGGAGATTCACCCCTCCACTTT
CDR3aa: CASRSGLLGDSPLHF

d_gene: TRBD1
v_gene: TRBV7-2
j_gene: TRBJ1-2
abundance: .
CDR3nt: TGTGCCAGCAGCCCGAGGACAGGGGACCCTTATGGCTACACCTTC
CDR3aa: CASSPRTGDPYGYTF

d_gene: TRBD2
v_gene: TRBV7-9
j_gene: TRBJ2-7
abundance: .
CDR3nt: TGTGCCAGCAGCTCCACGGGAGGAACACAGGAGCAGTACTTC
CDR3aa: CASSSTGGTQEQYF

d_gene: TRBD1
v_gene: TRBV2
j_gene: TRBJ1-1
abundance: .
CDR3nt: TGTGCCAGCAGAGCCCGACAGGGGATAAGCACTGAAGCTTTCTTT
CDR3aa: CASRARQGISTEAFF

d_gene: TRBD2
v_gene: TRBV19
j_gene: TRBJ2-3
abundance: .
CDR3nt: TGTGCCAGTAGTCCTCGGACTAGCGGGGGGGCTACGCAGTATTTT
CDR3aa: CASSPRTSGGATQYF

d_gene: TRBD1
v_gene: TRBV6-2/TRBV6-3
j_gene: TRBJ1-2
abundance: .
CDR3nt: TGTGCCAGCAGCCCGGACAGGTTTGCTGGCTACACCTTC
CDR3aa: CASSPDRFAGYTF

d_gene: .
v_gene: TRBV5-6
j_gene: TRBJ2-3
abundance: .
CDR3nt: TGTGCCAGCAGCTTGAGGACGCGGGAAATCACAGATACGCAGTATTTT
CDR3aa: CASSLRTREITDTQYF

d_gene: TRBD1
v_gene: TRBV6-2/TRBV6-3
j_gene: TRBJ1-4
abundance: .
CDR3nt: TGTGCCAGCAGCACGACAGGGTCATTGGCTAATGAAAAACTGTTTTTT
CDR3aa: CASSTTGSLANEKLFF

d_gene: .
v_gene: TRBV6-5
j_gene: TRBJ2-2
abundance: .
CDR3nt: TGTGCCAGCAGTTACTCGAATGTTAGAGGAGAGCTGTTTTTT
CDR3aa: CASSYSNVRGELFF

d_gene: TRBD2
v_gene: TRBV10-3
j_gene: TRBJ2-7
abundance: .
CDR3nt: TGTGCCATCAGTGGTAGCGGGGCTCTCTCCTACGAGCAGTACTTC
CDR3aa: CAISGSGALSYEQYF

d_gene: TRBD1
v_gene: TRBV6-2/TRBV6-3
j_gene: TRBJ2-6
abundance: .
CDR3nt: TGTGCCAGCAGTTCCAGCCCGACAGGGGGCTACGGGGCCAACGTCCTGACTTTC
CDR3aa: CASSSSPTGGYGANVLTF

d_gene: TRBD1
v_gene: TRBV10-3
j_gene: TRBJ1-2
abundance: .
CDR3nt: TGTGCCATCAGTGGAGTGGAGGGGGCTGGCTACACCTTC
CDR3aa: CAISGVEGAGYTF

d_gene: .
v_gene: TRBV6-5
j_gene: TRBJ2-2
abundance: .
CDR3nt: TGTGCCACCTTGCCAGGGCCGAACACCGGGGAGCTGTTTTTT
CDR3aa: CATLPGPNTGELFF

d_gene: .
v_gene: TRBV6-5
j_gene: TRBJ1-1
abundance: .
CDR3nt: TGTGCCAGCACCTCACAGGGATGGAGAACTGAAGCTTTCTTT
CDR3aa: CASTSQGWRTEAFF

d_gene: .
v_gene: TRBV25-1
j_gene: TRBJ1-2
abundance: few
CDR3nt: TGTGCCAGCAGTGGGGGAGGATCGGGGTTCCACACCTTC
CDR3aa: CASSGGGSGFHTF

d_gene: TRBD1
v_gene: TRBV7-9
j_gene: TRBJ1-2
abundance: .
CDR3nt: TGTGCCAGCAGCTCTTTCGCTGGACAGGTCAGCTATGGCTACACCTTC
CDR3aa: CASSSFAGQVSYGYTF

d_gene: TRBD1
v_gene: TRBV4-1
j_gene: TRBJ2-2
abundance: .
CDR3nt: TGCGCCAGCAGCCTGTCAGGGGGCAGCGGGGAGCTGTTTTTT
CDR3aa: CASSLSGGSGELFF

d_gene: TRBD2
v_gene: TRBV24-1
j_gene: TRBJ2-3
abundance: .
CDR3nt: TGTGCCACCGGCGGGGGGGCAACAGATACGCAGTATTTT
CDR3aa: CATGGGATDTQYF

d_gene: TRBD2
v_gene: TRBV4-1
j_gene: TRBJ2-3
abundance: .
CDR3nt: TGCGCCAGCAGCCAAGGGGGAGCGGGGGGAGGCACAGATACGCAGTATTTT
CDR3aa: CASSQGGAGGGTDTQYF

d_gene: TRBD2
v_gene: TRBV2
j_gene: TRBJ2-3
abundance: .
CDR3nt: TGTGCCAGCAGTCGGACTAGCGGGGCTGGGACGCAGTATTTT
CDR3aa: CASSRTSGAGTQYF

d_gene: TRBD1
v_gene: TRBV6-5
j_gene: TRBJ1-6
abundance: .
CDR3nt: TGTGCCAGCGGGACAGACAGGGCATCACCCCTCCACTTT
CDR3aa: CASGTDRASPLHF

d_gene: .
v_gene: TRBV3-1/TRBV3-2
j_gene: TRBJ2-5
abundance: .
CDR3nt: TGTGCCAGCAGCGAATTGGGAGAGGTCGGTAGCGGGACCCAGTACTTC
CDR3aa: CASSELGEVGSGTQYF

d_gene: .
v_gene: TRBV13
j_gene: TRBJ1-1
abundance: .
CDR3nt: TGTGCCAGCAGCCAGTGGAGGAACACTGAAGCTTTCTTT
CDR3aa: CASSQWRNTEAFF

d_gene: TRBD1
v_gene: TRBV11-2
j_gene: TRBJ2-5
abundance: .
CDR3nt: TGTGCCAGCAGCCCACGACAGGGGCAAGAGACCCAGTACTTC
CDR3aa: CASSPRQGQETQYF

d_gene: .
v_gene: TRBV9
j_gene: TRBJ2-7
abundance: .
CDR3nt: TGTGCCAGCAGCGTAGGAGTCGGGAGTTGGGAGCAGTACTTC
CDR3aa: CASSVGVGSWEQYF

d_gene: TRBD1
v_gene: TRBV6-1
j_gene: TRBJ1-6
abundance: .
CDR3nt: TGTGCCAGCAGTGACGGGACAGGGAATTCACCCCTCCACTTT
CDR3aa: CASSDGTGNSPLHF

d_gene: .
v_gene: TRBV3-1/TRBV3-2
j_gene: TRBJ2-2
abundance: .
CDR3nt: TGTGCCAGCAGCCCGCGACTGGTTAAGAACACCGGGGAGCTGTTTTTT
CDR3aa: CASSPRLVKNTGELFF

d_gene: .
v_gene: TRBV9
j_gene: TRBJ2-2
abundance: .
CDR3nt: TGTGCCTCAGGGGGGTTAGGAGTAGGCGGGGAGCTGTTTTTT
CDR3aa: CASGGLGVGGELFF

d_gene: .
v_gene: TRBV29-1
j_gene: TRBJ1-4
abundance: once
CDR3nt: TGCAGCGTTGAGATTCGGGTGAATGAACTGTTTTTT
CDR3aa: CSVEIRVNELFF

d_gene: .
v_gene: TRBV7-8
j_gene: TRBJ1-1
abundance: .
CDR3nt: TGTGCCAGCAGCTTAGTACAGGTTCTCATGAACACTGAAGCTTTCTTT
CDR3aa: CASSLVQVLMNTEAFF

d_gene: .
v_gene: TRBV5-1
j_gene: TRBJ1-6
abundance: .
CDR3nt: TGCGCCAGCAGCTTGGCTGGGCAGCCAGCCAATAATTCACCCCTCCACTTT
CDR3aa: CASSLAGQPANNSPLHF

d_gene: .
v_gene: TRBV4-1
j_gene: TRBJ1-5
abundance: .
CDR3nt: TGCGCCAGCAGCCCAGAGAGTGGCAATCAGCCCCAGCATTTT
CDR3aa: CASSPESGNQPQHF

d_gene: .
v_gene: TRBV6-2/TRBV6-3
j_gene: TRBJ2-3
abundance: .
CDR3nt: TGTGCCAGCAGATACCCGTCGGATACGCAGTATTTT
CDR3aa: CASRYPSDTQYF

d_gene: TRBD2
v_gene: TRBV10-3
j_gene: TRBJ2-2
abundance: few
CDR3nt: TGTGCCATCAGTGAGTACGGACTAGCGGGGGCCAAGGCCGGGGAGCTGTTTTTT
CDR3aa: CAISEYGLAGAKAGELFF

d_gene: .
v_gene: TRBV6-4
j_gene: TRBJ1-5
abundance: .
CDR3nt: TGTGCCAGCAGTGACGAAGGGGCCAGGCGGCTTGATCAGCCCCAGCATTTT
CDR3aa: CASSDEGARRLDQPQHF

d_gene: TRBD2
v_gene: TRBV20-1
j_gene: TRBJ2-7
abundance: .
CDR3nt: TGCAGTGCTAGTCCTAGCGGGGGGACCTACGAGCAGTACTTC
CDR3aa: CSASPSGGTYEQYF

d_gene: .
v_gene: TRBV5-1
j_gene: TRBJ1-2
abundance: .
CDR3nt: TGCGCCAGCAGCGCTCAAGAGACAAGTCGGGGCTACACCTTC
CDR3aa: CASSAQETSRGYTF

d_gene: TRBD1
v_gene: TRBV7-2
j_gene: TRBJ2-1
abundance: .
CDR3nt: TGTGCCAGCAGCTTTTCGGGACAGATGATTTTTTACAATGAGCAGTTCTTC
CDR3aa: CASSFSGQMIFYNEQFF

d_gene: .
v_gene: TRBV30
j_gene: TRBJ1-5
abundance: .
CDR3nt: TGTGCCTGGAGCGGGTGGCAGCCCAATCAGCCCCAGCATTTT
CDR3aa: CAWSGWQPNQPQHF

d_gene: .
v_gene: TRBV7-8
j_gene: TRBJ1-2
abundance: .
CDR3nt: TGTGCCAGCAGCCCCAGGGATAATGGTGGCTACACCTTC
CDR3aa: CASSPRDNGGYTF